This record concerns one TCR beta chain sequence. The data derive from a study of CD8 T cells in ankylosing spondylitis. Using quantitative 5'-RACE with molecular barcodes, the authors made TCR beta libraries. TCRdb passed the 5' RACE reads through MiXCR, listing each CDR3 protein once. Of 200,000 to 250,000 distinct CDR3 sequences in the sample, over 30% were seen once. The V gene lost 6 bases and the J gene lost 7 bases, with 6 bases spanning the gap. The CDR3 consists of 9 residues. CDR1 and CDR2 (germline): DFQATT, SNEGSKA (reference sequence). Material: blood, either unsorted or a sorted T cell fraction (not recorded which). V and J are TRBV20-1 and TRBJ1-2; D ambiguous. The TCR originated in a male donor with ankylosing spondylitis or in good health (not recorded which). The CDR3 here is CSATTGYTF. CDR3 DNA: TGCAGTGCAACGACTGGCTACACCTTC.